This TCR beta chain was sequenced during a study of T-cell memory formation after mild COVID-19. This clonotype was recorded a few times. Germline lookup yields CDR1 LNHDA and CDR2 SQIVND (reference sequence). The CDR3 totals 13 residues. V was pared by 10 bases and J by 2 bases, with 12 bases between. TCRdb re-analysed the 5' RACE reads in MiXCR, keeping a single row per CDR3 protein. The data contain 450,000 to 650,000 distinct CDR3 sequences, about 20% of them singletons. The V and J genes are TRBV19 and TRBJ1-3, with D possibly TRBD1 on 6 matching bases. The TCR originated in an adult woman who had mild COVID-19 (a few samples of this study predate the infection). Cell type and time point are not known. The sample taken for sequencing was PBMCs or a T cell subset sorted from them (not recorded which). The CDR3 nucleotides read TGTGCCACCAGCAGGGGACCTGGAAACACCATATATTTT. Translation: CATSRGPGNTIYF.